The 30 T cell receptor beta chains below were found in one sample sequenced in a study of T cells after yellow fever vaccination. TCRdb passed the 5' RACE reads through MiXCR, listing each CDR3 protein once. The sample carries under 700,000 distinct CDR3 sequences, roughly a sixth recorded once. The input for sequencing was PBMCs, taken 5 to 6 days after the first yellow fever vaccination. The receptor source for this set is a man between 18 and 29 years old who received the YFV17D yellow fever vaccine.

V gene TRBV5-1 combines with J gene TRBJ2-7; no reliable D call. CDR1 and CDR2 from the germline V gene are SGHRS and YFSETQ. Trimming took off 4 bases at V and 5 bases at J, with 16 bases between the two ends. This CDR3 spans 14 amino acids. The CDR3 protein is CASSLGTWTDEQYV. CDR3 bases: TGCGCCAGCAGCCTCGGCACGTGGACGGACGAGCAGTACGTC.

This clonotype was seen a few times. This chain uses TRBV4-3 with TRBJ1-5; possibly TRBD1 for D (5 bases). Germline assignment: CDR1 LGHNA and CDR2 YSLEER. Trimming removed 0 bases at V and 6 bases at J, with 9 bases between. The CDR3 runs 14 residues. The DNA of the CDR3 is TGCGCCAGCAGCCAAGACAGGGAAAGTCAGCCCCAGCATTTT. As protein: CASSQDRESQPQHF.

The V and J genes are TRBV5-1 and TRBJ2-1, with D perhaps matching TRBD1 or TRBD2 (6 bases each). The germline V gene has CDR1 SGHRS and CDR2 YFSETQ. The V gene lost 2 bases and the J gene lost 1 base, with 16 bases spanning the gap. The CDR3 has 17 amino acids. CDR3 nucleotides: TGCGCCAGCAGCTTTAGGTGGGGGGCCGGGTCCTACAATGAGCAGTTCTTC. Its translation is CASSFRWGAGSYNEQFF.

This sequence joins TRBV28 and TRBJ2-3, with D possibly matching TRBD2 (6 bases). With 8 bases removed from V and 2 bases from J, the gap between germline ends came to 17 bases. The CDR3 runs to 15 residues. Germline CDR1 MDHEN, CDR2 SYDVKM. CDR3 region: CASGRDLVTTDTQYF. The CDR3 DNA sequence: TGTGCCAGCGGGCGGGACTTGGTCACCACAGATACGCAGTATTTT.

This clonotype has just a few counts. The chain combines TRBV6-1 with TRBJ1-5; D ambiguous. Germline V gene data show CDR1 as MNHNS and CDR2 as SASEGT. Trimming took 3 bases from V and 5 from J, leaving 8 bases between them. The CDR3 contains 13 residues. The CDR3 sequence is CASSETTYQPQHF. DNA for the CDR3: TGTGCCAGCAGTGAGACAACTTATCAGCCCCAGCATTTT.

This clonotype was seen a few times. The chain couples TRBV6-1 to TRBJ2-7, with 9 bases matching TRBD1. CDR3 length equals 14 residues. Trimming took 5 bases from V and 6 from J; bases not matched to a gene: 8. Germline V gives CDR1 MNHNS, CDR2 SASEGT. CDR3 nucleotides: TGTGCCAGCAGTCGACCGGGACAGGGAACCGAGCAGTACTTC. Its translation: CASSRPGQGTEQYF.

This clonotype was seen just once. V usage is TRBV28 and J usage is TRBJ1-5; D uncertain. Trimming took off 5 bases at V and 6 bases at J, with 11 bases between the two ends. Germline loops: CDR1 MDHEN, CDR2 SYDVKM. The CDR3 is made up of 13 amino acids. The CDR3 protein is CASSHLRAQPQHF. The CDR3 region has the DNA TGTGCCAGCAGTCATTTGAGGGCTCAGCCCCAGCATTTT.

The chain joins TRBV7-6 to TRBJ1-3, with D maybe TRBD1 (5 bases). V lost 6 bases to trimming and J lost 4 bases, with 19 bases between them. This CDR3 is 16 amino acids long. The germline V gene encodes CDR1 SGHVS and CDR2 FNYEAQ. CDR3 sequence reads: CASSPGWMASGNTIYF. CDR3 in DNA: TGTGCCAGCAGTCCAGGGTGGATGGCTTCGGGAAACACCATATATTTT.

The genes are TRBV7-2 and TRBJ1-6; D unresolved. V lost 4 bases and J 8 bases, leaving 9 bases between the germline ends. CDR3 size: 13 residues. The V gene's germline CDR1 is SGHTA and CDR2 FQGNSA. CDR3 nucleotides: TGTGCCAGCAGCTCGACGAGACATTCACCCCTCCACTTT. This translates into CASSSTRHSPLHF.

This chain links TRBV6-5 with TRBJ1-6, with TRBD1 as a possible D gene (5 bases). Germline lookup yields CDR1 MNHEY and CDR2 SVGAGI. V shed 4 bases and J shed 14 bases, with 15 bases lying between them. This CDR3 comprises 13 residues. In DNA, the CDR3 is TGTGCCAGCAGTTTGGGGACCCTGGAGTCCCTCCACTTT. It translates to CASSLGTLESLHF.

In this sample, this clonotype turned up many times. V and J are TRBV4-2 and TRBJ2-3; 14 positions agree with TRBD2. Germline CDR1 is LGHNA and CDR2 is YNFKEQ. This CDR3 spans 19 amino acids. Losses at the gene ends were 0 bases for V and 3 bases for J; bases not matched to a gene: 8. The CDR3 reads CASSQDLRLAGGTTDTQYF. The DNA for the CDR3 is TGTGCCAGCAGCCAAGATCTCAGACTAGCGGGGGGGACGACAGATACGCAGTATTTT.

The sample holds many counts of this clonotype. This chain connects TRBV7-2 to TRBJ2-7; 7 bases map to TRBD1. The ends lost 5 bases at V and 3 bases at J; junction bases unmatched: 10. Germline V lookup: CDR1 SGHTA, CDR2 FQGNSA. The CDR3 length is 15 residues. The CDR3, as DNA: TGTGCCAGCAGCACGACCCGACAGGGAAACTACGAGCAGTACTTC. Protein: CASSTTRQGNYEQYF.

The V and J genes are TRBV20-1 and TRBJ2-5, with D possibly being TRBD2 (6 bases). CDR3 size: 15 residues. Trimming shortened V by 4 bases and J by 1 base, and 16 bases separated the two germline ends. From germline, CDR1 is DFQATT and CDR2 SNEGSKA (reference sequence). The DNA of the CDR3 is TGCAGTGCTAAACTAGATGGGACTTCCCAAGAGACCCAGTACTTC. This codes for CSAKLDGTSQETQYF.

Here the CDR3 reads CASSLSQFTDTQYF. In DNA form, the CDR3 reads TGTGCCAGCAGCTTGAGTCAGTTCACAGATACGCAGTATTTT. This chain uses TRBV7-2 with TRBJ2-3; D gene uncertain. Germline-derived CDR1 and CDR2 are SGHTA and FQGNSA. The CDR3 has 14 residues. The V gene lost 3 bases and the J gene lost 2 bases, with 9 bases spanning the gap.

This clonotype was observed a handful of times. The chain is built from TRBV19 and TRBJ2-3; 7 nucleotides align to TRBD2. Trimming took 3 bases from V and 5 from J; bases not matched to a gene: 8. Per germline, CDR1 LNHDA and CDR2 SQIVND (reference sequence). This CDR3 region has 15 residues. The DNA for the CDR3 is TGTGCCAGTAGTATTGACCGGGACTATAAAGATACGCAGTATTTT. Protein: CASSIDRDYKDTQYF.

The CDR3 sequence: CASSSLTGRGAQHF. CDR3 bases: TGTGCCAGCAGCTCATTAACGGGGAGGGGGGCCCAGCATTTT. The chain carries TRBV7-9 and TRBJ1-5, with D possibly matching TRBD1 (6 bases). The CDR3 loop spans 14 amino acids. The germline CDR1 and CDR2 sequences are SEHNR and FQNEAQ (reference sequence). Between the trimmed V and J ends, which lost 4 bases and 11 bases, there was a span of 18 bases.

The V and J genes are TRBV6-1 and TRBJ2-1, with D perhaps TRBD1 (8 bases). Trimming removed 6 bases from V and 8 bases from J, with 17 bases in between. CDR3 size: 14 residues. Germline V lookup: CDR1 MNHNS, CDR2 SASEGT. CDR3 in amino acids: CASRVFTGGDEQFF. For the CDR3, the DNA is TGTGCCAGCAGAGTTTTTACAGGGGGGGATGAGCAGTTCTTC.

The gene calls are TRBV6-5 and TRBJ2-1; D gene ambiguous. CDR3 length equals 15 residues. The V end was cut by 0 bases, the J end by 1 base, with 7 bases between. In germline, CDR1 is MNHEY, CDR2 SVGAGI. This CDR3 is CASSYSMESYNEQFF. Here the CDR3 DNA reads TGTGCCAGCAGTTACTCTATGGAGTCCTACAATGAGCAGTTCTTC.

Only one count was recorded for this clonotype. This sequence joins TRBV19 and TRBJ2-1, with D hard to call. Deletions cut 0 bases from V and 4 bases from J, with 4 bases between. The germline V gene encodes CDR1 LNHDA and CDR2 SQIVND (reference sequence). This CDR3 spans 13 amino acids. CDR3 sequence (DNA): TGTGCCAGTAGTATAGAAGGGTACAATGAGCAGTTCTTC. Amino acid sequence: CASSIEGYNEQFF.

The chain couples TRBV19 to TRBJ2-2; D may be TRBD2 (5 bases). Germline CDR1 and CDR2: LNHDA and SQIVND (reference sequence). This CDR3 region has 12 residues. The V end was cut by 7 bases, the J end by 7 bases, with 10 bases between. For the CDR3, the DNA is TGTGCCAGTACCCACGGGATCGGGGAGCTGTTTTTT. This translates into CASTHGIGELFF.

The rearrangement links TRBV10-1 to TRBJ1-1; possibly TRBD1 for D (5 bases). The CDR3 totals 13 residues. Germline CDR1 is WNHNN and CDR2 is SYGVQD (reference sequence). Trimming shortened V by 6 bases and J by 6 bases, and 14 bases separated the two germline ends. The CDR3, as DNA: TGCGCCAGCAGGGTGGGGGGAGGAGCTGAAGCTTTCTTT. Translation: CASRVGGGAEAFF.

The chain has TRBV4-3 and TRBJ1-3; the D gene is possibly TRBD1 (5 bases). The CDR3 runs to 17 residues. Trimming stripped 2 bases from V and 2 bases from J, with 16 bases between. Germline V gives CDR1 LGHNA, CDR2 YSLEER. CDR3 nucleotide sequence: TGCGCCAGCAGCCAACGGGTGGACCAGGGAACTGGAAACACCATATATTTT. Translation gives CASSQRVDQGTGNTIYF.

The chain employs TRBV28 and TRBJ2-7, with TRBD1 matching over 9 bases. The CDR3 has 15 residues. V was clipped by 6 bases and J by 5 bases; unmatched bases: 11. Germline V CDR1 and CDR2: MDHEN, SYDVKM. The CDR3 region has the DNA TGTGCCAGCAGCCCTTCCCGGGACAGGGTCAACGAGCAGTACGTC. Its protein product is CASSPSRDRVNEQYV.

The V and J genes are TRBV6-6 and TRBJ2-7; no definite D call. Germline V gene data show CDR1 as MNHNY and CDR2 as SVGAGI (reference sequence). V was cut by 6 bases and J by 5 bases, with 11 bases left in between. The CDR3 runs 12 residues. Written as DNA, the CDR3 is TGTGCCAGCAGCGCTATAGGAGACGAGCAGTACTTC. As protein: CASSAIGDEQYF.

This chain links TRBV20-1 with TRBJ2-1; no definite D call. Trimming removed 6 bases from V and 6 bases from J, with 15 bases in between. The CDR3 extends over 13 amino acids. Germline V lookup: CDR1 DFQATT, CDR2 SNEGSKA (reference sequence). CDR3: CSATASATNEQFF. CDR3 bases: TGCAGTGCCACCGCCTCCGCTACCAATGAGCAGTTCTTC.

This clonotype was seen only a few times. The rearrangement links TRBV15 to TRBJ2-1; weak D call: TRBD2 (7 bases). With 6 bases removed from V and 5 bases from J, the gap between germline ends came to 14 bases. The CDR3 extends over 14 amino acids. CDR1 is LNHNV and CDR2 is YYDKDF in the germline V gene (reference sequence). The CDR3 reads CATRIGGGDNEQFF. DNA for the CDR3: TGTGCCACCAGAATCGGAGGGGGGGACAATGAGCAGTTCTTC.

This clonotype was detected many times. The chain carries TRBV4-1 and TRBJ2-5; TRBD1 agrees at 9 bases. The germline V gene encodes CDR1 MGHRA and CDR2 YSYEKL. CDR3 size: 14 residues. J gave up 5 bases and V 4 bases, and 5 bases lay outside the gene matches. The CDR3 sequence: CASSRDREMETQYF. CDR3 sequence (DNA): TGCGCCAGCAGCCGGGACAGGGAGATGGAGACCCAGTACTTC.

Only a few counts were recorded for this clonotype. The gene calls are TRBV20-1 and TRBJ2-1; TRBD2 matches 9 bases. This CDR3 is built from 15 residues. Germline V lookup: CDR1 DFQATT, CDR2 SNEGSKA (reference sequence). Trimming removed 4 bases from V and 2 bases from J; junction bases left unmatched: 6. The CDR3 DNA reads as TGCAGTGCTATAGGCGTAGCGGGGGCCTACAATGAGCAGTTCTTC. This gives the protein CSAIGVAGAYNEQFF.

This clonotype appeared a few times. This chain connects TRBV7-9 to TRBJ1-2, with 9 bases identical to TRBD1. The germline CDR1 and CDR2 sequences are SEHNR and FQNEAQ (reference sequence). The CDR3 consists of 15 residues. After removal of 5 bases from V and 4 bases from J, the junction contained 8 bases not matched to a gene. In nucleotides, the CDR3 is TGTGCCAGCAGCATGCCGGGACAGGGAATCTATGGCTACACCTTC. Protein product: CASSMPGQGIYGYTF. Looking up the rest from reference TRBV7-9 and TRBJ1-2 gives the full variable domain: DTGVSQNPRHKITKRGQNVTFRCDPISEHNRLYWYRQTLGQGPEFLTYFQNEAQLEKSRLLSDRFSAERPKGSFSTLEIQRTEQGDSAMYLCASSMPGQGIYGYTFGSGTRLTVV.

This clonotype was counted a few times. V usage is TRBV3-1 and J usage is TRBJ1-1, with D perhaps matching TRBD1 (6 bases). V shed 4 bases and J shed 0 bases, with 12 bases lying between them. From germline, CDR1 is LGHDT and CDR2 YNNKEL (reference sequence). The CDR3 is made up of 15 amino acids. CDR3 sequence: CASSLLGGLNTEAFF. CDR3 bases: TGTGCCAGCAGCCTGCTAGGGGGTTTGAACACTGAAGCTTTCTTT.